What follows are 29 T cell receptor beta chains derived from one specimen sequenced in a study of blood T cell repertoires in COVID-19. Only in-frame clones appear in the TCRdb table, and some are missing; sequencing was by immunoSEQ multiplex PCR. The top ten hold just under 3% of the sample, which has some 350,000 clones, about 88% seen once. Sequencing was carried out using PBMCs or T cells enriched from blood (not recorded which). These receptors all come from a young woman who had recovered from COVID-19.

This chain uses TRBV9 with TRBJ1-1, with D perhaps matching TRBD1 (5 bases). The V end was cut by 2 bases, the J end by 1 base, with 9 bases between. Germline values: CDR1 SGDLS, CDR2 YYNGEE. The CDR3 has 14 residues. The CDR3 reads CASSVRQPNTEAFF. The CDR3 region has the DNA TGTGCCAGCAGCGTTAGACAGCCGAACACTGAAGCTTTCTTT.

The CDR3 coding sequence is TGTGCCAGCAGCGCCCGAGGGGGGGGGCCATCAGATACGCAGTATTTT. Protein product: CASSARGGGPSDTQYF. This chain connects TRBV7-2 to TRBJ2-3, with D possibly matching TRBD2 (7 bases). Looked up from germline, CDR1 is SGHTA and CDR2 is FQGNSA. Trimming removed 5 bases from V and 4 bases from J, with 19 bases in between. The CDR3 consists of 16 residues.

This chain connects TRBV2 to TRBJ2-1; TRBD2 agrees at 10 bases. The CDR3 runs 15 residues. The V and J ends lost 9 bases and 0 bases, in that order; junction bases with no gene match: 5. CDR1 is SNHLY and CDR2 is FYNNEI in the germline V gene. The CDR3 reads CASGLAANSYNEQFF. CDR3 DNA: TGTGCCAGTGGACTAGCGGCCAACTCCTACAATGAGCAGTTCTTC.

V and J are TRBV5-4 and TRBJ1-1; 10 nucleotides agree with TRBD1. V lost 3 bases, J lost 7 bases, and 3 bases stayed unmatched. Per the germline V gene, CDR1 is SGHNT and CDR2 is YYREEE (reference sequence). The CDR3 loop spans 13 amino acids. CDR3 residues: CASSYGQGDEAFF. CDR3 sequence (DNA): TGTGCCAGCAGCTATGGACAGGGGGATGAAGCTTTCTTT.

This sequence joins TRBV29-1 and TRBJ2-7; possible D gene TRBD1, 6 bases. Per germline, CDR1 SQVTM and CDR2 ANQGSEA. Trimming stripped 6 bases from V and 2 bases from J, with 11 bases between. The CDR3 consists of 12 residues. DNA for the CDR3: TGCAGCGTCCTACAGGGCACCTACGAGCAGTACTTC. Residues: CSVLQGTYEQYF.

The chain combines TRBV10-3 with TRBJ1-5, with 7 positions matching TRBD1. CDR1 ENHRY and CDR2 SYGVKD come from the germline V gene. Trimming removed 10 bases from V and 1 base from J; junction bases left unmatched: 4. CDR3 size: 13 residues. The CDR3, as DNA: TGTGCCACCCGGGACAGCAGCAATCAGCCCCAGCATTTT. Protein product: CATRDSSNQPQHF.

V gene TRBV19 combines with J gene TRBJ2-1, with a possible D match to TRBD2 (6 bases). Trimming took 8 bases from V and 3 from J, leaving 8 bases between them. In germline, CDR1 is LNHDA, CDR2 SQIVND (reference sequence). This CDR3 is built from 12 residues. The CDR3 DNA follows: TGTGCCAGTGCGGACTACTACAATGAGCAGTTCTTC. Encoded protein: CASADYYNEQFF.

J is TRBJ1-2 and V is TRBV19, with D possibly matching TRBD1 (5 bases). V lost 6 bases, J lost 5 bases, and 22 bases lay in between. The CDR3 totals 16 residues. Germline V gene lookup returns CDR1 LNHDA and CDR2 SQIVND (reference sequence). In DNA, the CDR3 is TGTGCCAGTAGAGGGGCCGGAACCAACCTGCAATATGGCTACACCTTC. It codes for CASRGAGTNLQYGYTF.

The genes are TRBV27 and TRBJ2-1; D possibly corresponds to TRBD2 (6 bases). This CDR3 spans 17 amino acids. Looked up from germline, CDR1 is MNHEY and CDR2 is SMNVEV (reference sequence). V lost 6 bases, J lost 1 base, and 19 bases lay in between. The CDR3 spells CASSPLEAGESYNEQFF. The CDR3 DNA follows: TGTGCCAGCAGCCCTCTCGAAGCGGGCGAGTCCTACAATGAGCAGTTCTTC.

Written as DNA, the CDR3 is TGTGCCAGCAATCGCGGTTTCTCGGCTTTCTTT. Its translation is CASNRGFSAFF. The chain links TRBV6-5 to TRBJ1-1; D ambiguous. CDR1 and CDR2 from the germline V gene are MNHEY and SVGAGI. There are 11 residues in the CDR3. Trimming took off 7 bases at V and 11 bases at J, with 14 bases between the two ends.

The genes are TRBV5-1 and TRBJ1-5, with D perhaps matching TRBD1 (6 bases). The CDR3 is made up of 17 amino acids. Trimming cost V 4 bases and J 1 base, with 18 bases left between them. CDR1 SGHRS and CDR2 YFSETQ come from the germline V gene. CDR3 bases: TGCGCCAGCAGCCCGCTGCCCGAGACAGGAAGCAATCAGCCCCAGCATTTT. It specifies CASSPLPETGSNQPQHF.

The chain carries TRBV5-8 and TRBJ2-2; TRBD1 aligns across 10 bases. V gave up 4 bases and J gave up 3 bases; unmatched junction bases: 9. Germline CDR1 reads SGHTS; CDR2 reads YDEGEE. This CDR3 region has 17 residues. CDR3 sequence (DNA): TGTGCCAGCAGCCCGTACCAGGACAGGGGGTACACCGGGGAGCTGTTTTTT. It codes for CASSPYQDRGYTGELFF.

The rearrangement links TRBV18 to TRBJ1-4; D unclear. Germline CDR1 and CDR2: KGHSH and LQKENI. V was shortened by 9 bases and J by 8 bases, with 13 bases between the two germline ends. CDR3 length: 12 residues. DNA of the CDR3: TGTGCCAGTTCGGGTCGGGGAGAAAAACTGTTTTTT. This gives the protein CASSGRGEKLFF.

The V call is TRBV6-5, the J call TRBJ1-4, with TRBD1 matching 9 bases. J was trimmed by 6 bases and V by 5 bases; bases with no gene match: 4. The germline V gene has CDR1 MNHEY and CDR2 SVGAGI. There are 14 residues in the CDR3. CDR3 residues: CASSHRDRDEKLFF. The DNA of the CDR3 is TGTGCCAGCAGTCACCGGGACAGGGATGAAAAACTGTTTTTT.

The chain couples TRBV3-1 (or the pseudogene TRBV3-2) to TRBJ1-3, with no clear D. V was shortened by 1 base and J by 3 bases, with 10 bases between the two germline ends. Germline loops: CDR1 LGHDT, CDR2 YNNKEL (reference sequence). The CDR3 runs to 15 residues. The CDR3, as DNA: TGTGCCAGCAGCCAAGCTCCGGCGGTTGGAAACACCATATATTTT. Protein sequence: CASSQAPAVGNTIYF.

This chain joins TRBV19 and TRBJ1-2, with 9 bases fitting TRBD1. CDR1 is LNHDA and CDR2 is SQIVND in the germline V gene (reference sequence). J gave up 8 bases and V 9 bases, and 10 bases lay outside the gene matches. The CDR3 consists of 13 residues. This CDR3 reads CASSLRDRVGYTF. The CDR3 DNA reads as TGTGCCAGCTCCCTCCGGGACAGGGTGGGCTACACCTTC.

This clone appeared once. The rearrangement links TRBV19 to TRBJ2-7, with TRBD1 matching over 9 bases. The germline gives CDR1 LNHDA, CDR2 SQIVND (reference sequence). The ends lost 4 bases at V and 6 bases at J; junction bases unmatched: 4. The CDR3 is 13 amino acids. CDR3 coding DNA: TGTGCCAGTAGTACTGGACAGGGGTCCGAGCAGTACTTC. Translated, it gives CASSTGQGSEQYF.

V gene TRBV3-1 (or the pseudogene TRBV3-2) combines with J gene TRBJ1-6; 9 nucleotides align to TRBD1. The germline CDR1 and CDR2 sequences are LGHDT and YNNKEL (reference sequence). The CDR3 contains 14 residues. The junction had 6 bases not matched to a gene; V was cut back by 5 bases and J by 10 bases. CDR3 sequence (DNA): TGTGCCAGCAGCGACGGGACAGGGAGCTCACCCCTCCACTTT. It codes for CASSDGTGSSPLHF.

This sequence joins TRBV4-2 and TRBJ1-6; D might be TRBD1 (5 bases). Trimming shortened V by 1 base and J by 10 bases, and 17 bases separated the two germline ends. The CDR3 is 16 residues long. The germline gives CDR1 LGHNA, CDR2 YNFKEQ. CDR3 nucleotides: TGTGCCAGCAGCCAAGCCGAAGGGGCAGGGCAATCACCCCTCCACTTT. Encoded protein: CASSQAEGAGQSPLHF.

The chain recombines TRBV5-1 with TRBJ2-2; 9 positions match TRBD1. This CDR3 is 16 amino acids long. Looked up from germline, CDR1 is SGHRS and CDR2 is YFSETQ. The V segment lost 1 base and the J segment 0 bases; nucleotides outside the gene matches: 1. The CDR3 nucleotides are TGCGCCAGCAGCTTGACAGGGGGCGCGAACACCGGGGAGCTGTTTTTT. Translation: CASSLTGGANTGELFF.

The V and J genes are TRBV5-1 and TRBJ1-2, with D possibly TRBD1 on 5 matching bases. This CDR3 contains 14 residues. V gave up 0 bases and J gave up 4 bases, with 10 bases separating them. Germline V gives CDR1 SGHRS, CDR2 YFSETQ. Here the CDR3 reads CASSLAQGGYGYTF. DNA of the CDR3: TGCGCCAGCAGCTTGGCCCAGGGTGGCTATGGCTACACCTTC.

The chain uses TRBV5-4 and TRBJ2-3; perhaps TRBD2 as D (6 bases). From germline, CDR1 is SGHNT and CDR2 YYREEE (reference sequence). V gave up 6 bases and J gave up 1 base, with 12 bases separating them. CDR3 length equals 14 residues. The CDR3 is CASTIIAGTDTQYF. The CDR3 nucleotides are TGTGCCAGCACCATAATAGCGGGCACAGATACGCAGTATTTT.

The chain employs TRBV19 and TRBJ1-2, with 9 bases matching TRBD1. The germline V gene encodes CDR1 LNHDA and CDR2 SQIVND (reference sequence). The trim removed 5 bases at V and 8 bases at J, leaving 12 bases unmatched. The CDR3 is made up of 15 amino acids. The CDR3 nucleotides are TGTGCCAGTAGTCCCTGGACAGGGGCAGCCAGGGGCTACACCTTC. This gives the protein CASSPWTGAARGYTF. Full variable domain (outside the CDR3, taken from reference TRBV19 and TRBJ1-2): DGGITQSPKYLFRKEGQNVTLSCEQNLNHDAMYWYRQDPGQGLRLIYYSQIVNDFQKGDIAEGYSVSREKKESFPLTVTSAQKNPTAFYLCASSPWTGAARGYTFGSGTRLTVV.

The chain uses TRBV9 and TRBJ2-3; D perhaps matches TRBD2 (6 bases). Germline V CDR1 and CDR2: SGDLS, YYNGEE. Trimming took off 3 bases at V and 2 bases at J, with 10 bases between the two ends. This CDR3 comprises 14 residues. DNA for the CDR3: TGTGCCAGCAGCGAACGGGGGAACACAGATACGCAGTATTTT. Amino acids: CASSERGNTDTQYF.

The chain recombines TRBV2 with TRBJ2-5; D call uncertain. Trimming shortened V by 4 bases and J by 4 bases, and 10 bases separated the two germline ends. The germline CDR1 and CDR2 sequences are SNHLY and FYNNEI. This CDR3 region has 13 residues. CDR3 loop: CASSALPLETQYF. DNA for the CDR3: TGTGCCAGCAGTGCCCTACCCTTAGAGACCCAGTACTTC.

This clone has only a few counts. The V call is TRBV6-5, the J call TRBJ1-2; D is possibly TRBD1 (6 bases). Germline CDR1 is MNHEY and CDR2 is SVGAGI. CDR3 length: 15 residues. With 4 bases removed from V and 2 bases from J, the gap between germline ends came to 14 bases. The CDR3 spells CASSSWSGQNYGYTF. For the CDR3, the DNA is TGTGCCAGCAGTTCCTGGAGTGGACAGAACTATGGCTACACCTTC.

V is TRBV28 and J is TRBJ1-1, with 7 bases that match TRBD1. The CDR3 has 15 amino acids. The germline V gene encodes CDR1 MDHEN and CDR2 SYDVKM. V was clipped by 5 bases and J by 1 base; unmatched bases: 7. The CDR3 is CASSPSTGPNTEAFF. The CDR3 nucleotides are TGTGCCAGCAGTCCATCGACAGGGCCGAACACTGAAGCTTTCTTT.

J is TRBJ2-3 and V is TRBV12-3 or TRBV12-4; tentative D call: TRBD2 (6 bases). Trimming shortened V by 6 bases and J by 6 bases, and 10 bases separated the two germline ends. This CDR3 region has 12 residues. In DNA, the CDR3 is TGTGCCAGCAGGGAGGGAGGTGATACGCAGTATTTT. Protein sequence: CASREGGDTQYF.

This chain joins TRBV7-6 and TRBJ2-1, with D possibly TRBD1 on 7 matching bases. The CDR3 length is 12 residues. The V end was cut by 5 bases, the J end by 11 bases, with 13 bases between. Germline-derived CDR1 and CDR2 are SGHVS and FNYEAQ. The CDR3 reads CASSRGTVQQFF. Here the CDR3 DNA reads TGTGCCAGCAGCCGCGGGACAGTTCAGCAGTTCTTC.